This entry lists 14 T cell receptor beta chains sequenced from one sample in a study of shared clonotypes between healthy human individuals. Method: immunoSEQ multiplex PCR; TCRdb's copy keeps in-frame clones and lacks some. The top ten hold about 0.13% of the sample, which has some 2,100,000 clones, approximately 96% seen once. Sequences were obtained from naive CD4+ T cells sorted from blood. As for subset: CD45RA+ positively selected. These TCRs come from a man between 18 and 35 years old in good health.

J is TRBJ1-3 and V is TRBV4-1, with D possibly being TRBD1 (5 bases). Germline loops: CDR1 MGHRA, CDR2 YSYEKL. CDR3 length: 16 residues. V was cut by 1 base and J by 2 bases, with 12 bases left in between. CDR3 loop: CASSQGGADAGNTIYF. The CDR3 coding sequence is TGCGCCAGCAGCCAAGGAGGGGCGGACGCTGGAAACACCATATATTTT.

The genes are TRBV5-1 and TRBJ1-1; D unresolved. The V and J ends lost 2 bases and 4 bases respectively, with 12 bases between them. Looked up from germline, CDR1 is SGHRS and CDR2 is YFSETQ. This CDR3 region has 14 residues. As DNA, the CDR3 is TGCGCCAGCAGCTTTGGTCCAGTTGGCACTGAAGCTTTCTTT. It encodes CASSFGPVGTEAFF.

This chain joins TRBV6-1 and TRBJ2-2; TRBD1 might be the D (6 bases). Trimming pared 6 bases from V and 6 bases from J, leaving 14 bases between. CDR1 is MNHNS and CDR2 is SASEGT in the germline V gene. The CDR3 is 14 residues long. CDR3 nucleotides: TGTGCCAGCAGGATACAGGGTTTGGCCGGGGAGCTGTTTTTT. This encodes CASRIQGLAGELFF.

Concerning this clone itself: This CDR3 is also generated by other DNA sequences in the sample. The chain's CDR3 is CASRTGNTEAFF. The CDR3 region has the DNA TGTGCCAGCAGGACAGGGAACACTGAAGCTTTCTTT. J is TRBJ1-1 and V is TRBV6-6; TRBD1 might be the D (6 bases). Trimming shortened V by 6 bases and J by 1 base, and 6 bases separated the two germline ends. Germline V gene data show CDR1 as MNHNY and CDR2 as SVGAGI (reference sequence). This CDR3 is 12 amino acids long.

CDR3 region: CASSSRGREYEQYF. The CDR3 DNA is TGCGCCAGCAGCTCGCGCGGGAGAGAATACGAGCAGTACTTC. The V call is TRBV5-1, the J call TRBJ2-7; 7 bases line up with TRBD2. The CDR3 is made up of 14 amino acids. Per germline, CDR1 SGHRS and CDR2 YFSETQ. J was trimmed by 4 bases and V by 3 bases; bases with no gene match: 7. The whole variable domain, filled in from reference TRBV5-1 and TRBJ2-7, reads KAGVTQTPRYLIKTRGQQVTLSCSPISGHRSVSWYQQTPGQGLQFLFEYFSETQRNKGNFPGRFSGRQFSNSRSEMNVSTLELGDSALYLCASSSRGREYEQYFGPGTRLTVT.

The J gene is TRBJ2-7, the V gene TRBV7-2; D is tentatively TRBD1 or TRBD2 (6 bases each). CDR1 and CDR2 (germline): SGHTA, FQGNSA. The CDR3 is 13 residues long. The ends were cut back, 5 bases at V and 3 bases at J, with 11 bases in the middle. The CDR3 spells CASSIRGGYEQYF. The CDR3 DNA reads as TGTGCCAGCAGCATCAGGGGAGGCTACGAGCAGTACTTC.

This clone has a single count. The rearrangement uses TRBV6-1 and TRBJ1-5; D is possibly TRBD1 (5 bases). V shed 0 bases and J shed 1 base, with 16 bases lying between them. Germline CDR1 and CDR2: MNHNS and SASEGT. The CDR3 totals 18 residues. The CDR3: CASSEADQAGRSNQPQHF. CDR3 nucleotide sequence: TGTGCCAGCAGTGAAGCTGATCAAGCAGGGAGAAGCAATCAGCCCCAGCATTTT.

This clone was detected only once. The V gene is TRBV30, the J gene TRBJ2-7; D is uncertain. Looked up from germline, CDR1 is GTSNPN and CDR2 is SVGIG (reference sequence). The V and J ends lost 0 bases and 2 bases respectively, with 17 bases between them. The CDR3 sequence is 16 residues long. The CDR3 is CAWSVVRSPLTYEQYF. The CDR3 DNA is TGTGCCTGGAGTGTAGTCAGGTCTCCCCTTACCTACGAGCAGTACTTC.

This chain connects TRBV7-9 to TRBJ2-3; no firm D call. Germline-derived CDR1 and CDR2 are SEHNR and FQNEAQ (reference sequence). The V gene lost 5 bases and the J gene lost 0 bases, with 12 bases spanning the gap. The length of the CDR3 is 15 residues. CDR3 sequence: CASSTREPSTDTQYF. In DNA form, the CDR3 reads TGTGCCAGCAGCACGCGAGAGCCAAGCACAGATACGCAGTATTTT.

The CDR3 sequence is CASSVALPGQGANEQFF. The CDR3 bases are TGTGCCAGCAGCGTAGCATTGCCAGGACAGGGGGCCAATGAGCAGTTCTTC. The chain combines TRBV9 with TRBJ2-1, with TRBD1 identical over 11 bases. There are 17 residues in the CDR3. Germline CDR1 reads SGDLS; CDR2 reads YYNGEE. V lost 0 bases, J lost 6 bases, and 8 bases stayed unmatched.

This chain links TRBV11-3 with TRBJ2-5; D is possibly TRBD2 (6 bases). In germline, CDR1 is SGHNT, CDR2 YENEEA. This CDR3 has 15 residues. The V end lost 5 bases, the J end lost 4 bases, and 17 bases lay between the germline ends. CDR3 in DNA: TGTGCCAGCAGCGAGGGAGGCCGAAGGGTAGAGACCCAGTACTTC. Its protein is CASSEGGRRVETQYF.

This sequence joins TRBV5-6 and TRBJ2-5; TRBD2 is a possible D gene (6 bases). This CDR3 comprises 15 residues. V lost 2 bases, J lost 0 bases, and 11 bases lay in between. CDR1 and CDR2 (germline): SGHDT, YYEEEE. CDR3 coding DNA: TGTGCCAGCAGCTTAGGAGGAGGGTACCAAGAGACCCAGTACTTC. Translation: CASSLGGGYQETQYF. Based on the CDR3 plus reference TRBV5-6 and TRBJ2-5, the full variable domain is DAGVTQSPTHLIKTRGQQVTLRCSPKSGHDTVSWYQQALGQGPQFIFQYYEEEERQRGNFPDRFSGHQFPNYSSELNVNALLLGDSALYLCASSLGGGYQETQYFGPGTRLLVL.

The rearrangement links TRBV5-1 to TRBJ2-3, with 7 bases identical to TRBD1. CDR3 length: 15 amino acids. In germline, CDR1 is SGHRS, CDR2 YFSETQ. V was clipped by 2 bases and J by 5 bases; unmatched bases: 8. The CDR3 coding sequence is TGCGCCAGCAGCTTTGGCGGACAGGTAATAGATACGCAGTATTTT. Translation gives CASSFGGQVIDTQYF. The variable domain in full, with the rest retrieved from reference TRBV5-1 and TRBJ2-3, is KAGVTQTPRYLIKTRGQQVTLSCSPISGHRSVSWYQQTPGQGLQFLFEYFSETQRNKGNFPGRFSGRQFSNSRSEMNVSTLELGDSALYLCASSFGGQVIDTQYFGPGTRLTVL.

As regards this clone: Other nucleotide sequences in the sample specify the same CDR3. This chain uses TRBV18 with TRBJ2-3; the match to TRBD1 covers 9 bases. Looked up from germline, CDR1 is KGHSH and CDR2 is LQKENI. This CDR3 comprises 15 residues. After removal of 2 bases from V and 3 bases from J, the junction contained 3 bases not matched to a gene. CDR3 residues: CASSPGTGKTDTQYF. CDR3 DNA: TGTGCCAGCTCACCAGGGACAGGGAAGACAGATACGCAGTATTTT.